Below, one T cell receptor (beta chain) is given with its context. This specimen belongs to a study of technical replicates of blood from a few donors. The repertoire was sequenced with immunoSEQ multiplex PCR; TCRdb's copy has only in-frame clones and lacks some. The sample shows about 69,000 clones, around nine tenths of them seen only once. Source material: PBMCs. The TCR sequence derives from a human donor in good health. Some clones in this sample may be carry-over from other donors' samples.

The CDR3 region has the DNA TGTGCCAGCAGTATCCGGGACAGGGGCACAGATACGCAGTATTTT. Translation: CASSIRDRGTDTQYF. The rearrangement uses TRBV7-8 and TRBJ2-3; 9 bases agree with TRBD1. The CDR3 has 15 amino acids. The V gene end was trimmed by 6 bases and the J gene end by 1 base; junction bases not matched to a gene: 5. Germline-derived CDR1 and CDR2 are SGHVS and FQNEAQ.